This passage covers 5 T cell receptor beta chains from one sample sequenced in a study of cytomegalovirus exposure and HLA in healthy donors. The PCR employed 60 Vbeta primers together with 13 Jbeta primers. TCRdb's table, derived via immunoSEQ multiplex PCR, lists solely in-frame clones and lacks some. Among just over 150,000 clones listed, over 80% were seen once. The specimen was PBMCs. The receptors derive from a male donor in good health and CMV-seropositive.

This chain connects TRBV4-1 to TRBJ2-1; D not certain. The CDR3 has 11 amino acids. Trimming cost V 0 bases and J 13 bases, with 7 bases left between them. CDR1 MGHRA and CDR2 YSYEKL come from the germline V gene. The CDR3 DNA follows: TGCGCCAGCAGCCAAGACCACAGACAGTTCTTC. This gives the protein CASSQDHRQFF.

This chain connects TRBV4-1 to TRBJ2-1; 10 bases agree with TRBD1. The CDR3 covers 16 residues. From germline, CDR1 is MGHRA and CDR2 YSYEKL. V dropped 4 bases and J dropped 9; count of bases not matched to a gene: 12. CDR3 DNA sequence: TGCGCCAGCAGCCTAAGAAGCGGACAGGGGGAACTTGAGCAGTTCTTC. Amino acid sequence: CASSLRSGQGELEQFF.

This clone was picked up a small number of times. The CDR3 DNA is TGTGCCAGCAGTTACCGGGACAGGGGCTCTGGAAACACCATATATTTT. It is translated as CASSYRDRGSGNTIYF. V usage is TRBV6-6 and J usage is TRBJ1-3, with 10 bases identical to TRBD1. V lost 2 bases to trimming and J lost 0 bases; unmatched junction nucleotides: 1. The CDR3 sequence is 16 residues long. The V gene's germline CDR1 is MNHNY and CDR2 SVGAGI (reference sequence).

The V call is TRBV19, the J call TRBJ2-3; D is possibly TRBD2 (6 bases). The germline V gene encodes CDR1 LNHDA and CDR2 SQIVND (reference sequence). Trimming left V 1 base short and J 3 bases short, with 8 bases between. CDR3 length: 14 residues. The CDR3: CASSIGGGTDTQYF. DNA of the CDR3: TGTGCCAGTAGTATAGGGGGAGGAACAGATACGCAGTATTTT.

This chain links TRBV19 with TRBJ1-2, with D perhaps TRBD1 (5 bases). V was cut by 11 bases and J by 7 bases, with 14 bases left in between. Germline CDR1 and CDR2: LNHDA and SQIVND (reference sequence). The CDR3 consists of 11 residues. The CDR3 loop is CAVQGFIGYTF. The CDR3 DNA reads TGTGCCGTCCAGGGTTTTATTGGCTACACCTTC.